This T cell receptor beta chain originates from a study of a mutant IDH1 vaccine in newly diagnosed glioma. In the case of this clone: Its antigen is unknown.

The time point here: week 11, during vaccination. In every dose of vaccine, 300 ug of mutant IDH1 20-mer peptide was given alongside topical imiquimod. Some clones are missing from TCRdb's copy, which holds only in-frame ones; the method was immunoSEQ multiplex PCR. The sample lists fewer than 75,000 clones; approximately 84% were seen once. Trimming took off 2 bases at V and 2 bases at J, with 9 bases between the two ends. The CDR3 totals 14 residues. Germline V gives CDR1 SNHLY, CDR2 FYNNEI. This receptor was obtained from a woman in her 50s with glioma. The specimen was PBMCs, collected from a glioma patient whose treatment included an IDH1 peptide vaccine. The rearrangement links TRBV2 to TRBJ1-2, with D uncertain. CDR3 DNA sequence: TGTGCCAGCAGTGAAAGTTCGGGAAACTATGGCTACACCTTC. It is translated as CASSESSGNYGYTF.